This T cell receptor (beta chain) emerged from a study of cytomegalovirus exposure and HLA in healthy donors. In the PCR, 60 Vbeta and 13 Jbeta primers were used. Clones were read by immunoSEQ multiplex PCR, and TCRdb kept only the in-frame ones, dropping some. The sample includes about 190,000 clones, more than 75% of them seen just once. Study-wide results and limits: Diagnosis of cytomegalovirus status made by the classifier reportedly showed high specificity and sensitivity.

Nominally healthy donors were sampled, though unrecorded immune exposures were likely. In regard to this clone: Its specificity is unknown.

Germline CDR1 MGHRA, CDR2 YSYEKL. Between the trimmed V and J ends, which lost 2 bases and 0 bases, there was a span of 11 bases. The CDR3 totals 16 residues. This clonotype was sampled from a man aged 35 to 55 in good health and CMV-seropositive. The sample taken for sequencing was PBMCs. The chain has TRBV4-1 and TRBJ2-1; tentatively, D is TRBD1 (6 bases). CDR3 loop: CASSQPTGNSYNEQFF. In DNA, the CDR3 is TGCGCCAGCAGCCAACCTACAGGGAACTCCTACAATGAGCAGTTCTTC.